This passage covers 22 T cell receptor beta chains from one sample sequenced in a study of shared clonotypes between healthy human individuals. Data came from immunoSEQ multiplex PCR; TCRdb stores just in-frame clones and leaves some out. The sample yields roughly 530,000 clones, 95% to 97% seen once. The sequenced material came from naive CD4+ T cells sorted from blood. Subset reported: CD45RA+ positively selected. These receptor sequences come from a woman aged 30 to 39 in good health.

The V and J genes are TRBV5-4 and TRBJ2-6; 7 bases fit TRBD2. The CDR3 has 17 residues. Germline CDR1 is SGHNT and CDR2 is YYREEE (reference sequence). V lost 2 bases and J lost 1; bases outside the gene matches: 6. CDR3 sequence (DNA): TGTGCCAGCAGCTTCAACCCGGGAGGTTCTGGGGCCAACGTCCTGACTTTC. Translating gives CASSFNPGGSGANVLTF.

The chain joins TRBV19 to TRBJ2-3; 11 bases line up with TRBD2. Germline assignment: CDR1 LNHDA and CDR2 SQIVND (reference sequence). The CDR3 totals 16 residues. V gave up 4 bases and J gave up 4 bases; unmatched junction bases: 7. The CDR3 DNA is TGTGCCAGTAGTACCCTACGGACTAGCGGGCCAGATACGCAGTATTTT. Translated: CASSTLRTSGPDTQYF.

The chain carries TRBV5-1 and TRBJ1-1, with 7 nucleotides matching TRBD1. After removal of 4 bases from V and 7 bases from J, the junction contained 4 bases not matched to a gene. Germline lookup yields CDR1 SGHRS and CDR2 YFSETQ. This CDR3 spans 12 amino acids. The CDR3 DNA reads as TGCGCCAGCAGCGAACAGGGGTATGAAGCTTTCTTT. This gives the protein CASSEQGYEAFF.

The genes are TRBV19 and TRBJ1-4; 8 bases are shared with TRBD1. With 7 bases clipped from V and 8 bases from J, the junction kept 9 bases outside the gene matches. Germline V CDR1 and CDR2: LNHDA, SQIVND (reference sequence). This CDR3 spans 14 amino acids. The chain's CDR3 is CASTPTGATEKLFF. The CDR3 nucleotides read TGTGCCAGTACCCCGACAGGGGCTACGGAAAAACTGTTTTTT.

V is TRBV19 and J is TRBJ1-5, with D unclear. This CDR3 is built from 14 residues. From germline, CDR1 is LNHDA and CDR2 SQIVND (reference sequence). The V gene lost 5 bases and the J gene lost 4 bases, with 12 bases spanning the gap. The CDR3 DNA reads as TGTGCCAGTAGTCTCATCCCCTTAAATCAGCCCCAGCATTTT. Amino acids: CASSLIPLNQPQHF.

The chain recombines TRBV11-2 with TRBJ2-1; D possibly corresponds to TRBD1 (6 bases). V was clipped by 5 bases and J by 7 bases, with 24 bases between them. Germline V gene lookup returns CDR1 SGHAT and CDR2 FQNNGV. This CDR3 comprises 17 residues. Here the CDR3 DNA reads TGTGCCAGCAGCCTCCAGGGGCTAGCCCCAATCTGGAATGAGCAGTTCTTC. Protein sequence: CASSLQGLAPIWNEQFF.

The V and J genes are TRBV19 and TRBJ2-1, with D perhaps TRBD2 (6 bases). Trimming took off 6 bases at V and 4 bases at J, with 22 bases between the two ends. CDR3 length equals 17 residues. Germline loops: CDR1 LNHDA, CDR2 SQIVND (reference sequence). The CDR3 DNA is TGTGCCAGTAGGTTACGGGCTGCGGGGATACAATACAATGAGCAGTTCTTC. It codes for CASRLRAAGIQYNEQFF.

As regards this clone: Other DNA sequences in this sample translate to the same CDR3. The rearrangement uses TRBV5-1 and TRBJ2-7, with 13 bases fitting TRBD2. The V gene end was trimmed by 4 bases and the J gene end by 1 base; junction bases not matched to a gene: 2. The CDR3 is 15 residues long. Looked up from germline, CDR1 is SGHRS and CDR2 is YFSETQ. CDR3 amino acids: CASSTGLAGSYEQYF. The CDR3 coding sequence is TGCGCCAGCAGCACGGGACTAGCGGGATCCTACGAGCAGTACTTC.

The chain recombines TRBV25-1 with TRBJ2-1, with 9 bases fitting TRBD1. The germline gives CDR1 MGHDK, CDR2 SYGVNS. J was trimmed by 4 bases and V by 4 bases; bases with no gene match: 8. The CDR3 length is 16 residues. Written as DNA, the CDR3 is TGTGCCAGCAGTGCCGGGTGGGGACAGGGTTACAATGAGCAGTTCTTC. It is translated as CASSAGWGQGYNEQFF.

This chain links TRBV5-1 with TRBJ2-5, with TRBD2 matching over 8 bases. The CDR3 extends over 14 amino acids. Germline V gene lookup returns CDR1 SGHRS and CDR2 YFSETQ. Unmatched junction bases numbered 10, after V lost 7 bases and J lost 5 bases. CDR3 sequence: CASGIAGREETQYF. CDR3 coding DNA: TGCGCCAGCGGAATAGCGGGAAGGGAGGAGACCCAGTACTTC.

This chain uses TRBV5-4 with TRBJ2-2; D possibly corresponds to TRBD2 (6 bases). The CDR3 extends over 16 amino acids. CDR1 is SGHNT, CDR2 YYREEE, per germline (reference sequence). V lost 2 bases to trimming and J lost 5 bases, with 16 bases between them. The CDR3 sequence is CASSLNAGRGTGELFF. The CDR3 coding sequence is TGTGCCAGCAGCTTAAACGCGGGACGGGGGACCGGGGAGCTGTTTTTT.

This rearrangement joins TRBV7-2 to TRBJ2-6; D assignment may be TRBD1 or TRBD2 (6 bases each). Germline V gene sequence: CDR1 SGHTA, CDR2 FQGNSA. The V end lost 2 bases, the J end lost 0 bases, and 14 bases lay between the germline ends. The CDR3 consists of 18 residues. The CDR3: CASSLPRGRLSGANVLTF. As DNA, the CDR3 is TGTGCCAGCAGCTTACCCCGGGGGCGACTCTCTGGGGCCAACGTCCTGACTTTC.

The CDR3 region is CASSLSGSGTDTQYF. CDR3 nucleotides: TGTGCCAGCAGCCTTAGCGGGAGTGGTACAGATACGCAGTATTTT. The chain recombines TRBV7-9 with TRBJ2-3; 9 bases align to TRBD2. The germline gives CDR1 SEHNR, CDR2 FQNEAQ (reference sequence). The CDR3 loop spans 15 amino acids. V was clipped by 5 bases and J by 3 bases; unmatched bases: 6.

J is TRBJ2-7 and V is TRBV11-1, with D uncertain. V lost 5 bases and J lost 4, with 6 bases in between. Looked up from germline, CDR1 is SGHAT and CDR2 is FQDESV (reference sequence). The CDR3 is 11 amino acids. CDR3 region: CASSASYEQYF. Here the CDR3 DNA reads TGTGCCAGCAGCGCCAGTTACGAGCAGTACTTC.

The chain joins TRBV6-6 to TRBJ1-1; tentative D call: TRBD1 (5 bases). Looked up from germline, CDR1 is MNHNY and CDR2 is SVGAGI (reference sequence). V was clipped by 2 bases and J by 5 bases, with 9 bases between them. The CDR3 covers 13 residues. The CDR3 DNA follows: TGTGCCAGCAGTTACCTGCAGGGTACTGAAGCTTTCTTT. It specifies CASSYLQGTEAFF.

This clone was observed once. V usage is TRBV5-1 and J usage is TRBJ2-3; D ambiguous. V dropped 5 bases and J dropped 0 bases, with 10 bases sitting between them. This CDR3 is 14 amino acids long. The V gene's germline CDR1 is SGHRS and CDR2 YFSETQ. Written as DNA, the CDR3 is TGCGCCAGCAGAAGTGGTACTAGCACAGATACGCAGTATTTT. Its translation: CASRSGTSTDTQYF.

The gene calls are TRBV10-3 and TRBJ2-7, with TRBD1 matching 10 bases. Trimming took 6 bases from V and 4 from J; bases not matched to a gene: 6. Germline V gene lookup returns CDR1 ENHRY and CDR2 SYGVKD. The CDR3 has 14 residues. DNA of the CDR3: TGTGCCATCAGACCGGGACAGGGGCAATACGAGCAGTACTTC. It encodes CAIRPGQGQYEQYF.

CDR3 amino acids: CASSDTARGTGANVLTF. The CDR3 region has the DNA TGTGCCAGCAGTGATACGGCTAGAGGTACGGGGGCCAACGTCCTGACTTTC. V is TRBV2 and J is TRBJ2-6; no reliable D call. The CDR3 covers 17 residues. The V gene lost 3 bases and the J gene lost 4 bases, with 16 bases spanning the gap. Germline V gene data show CDR1 as SNHLY and CDR2 as FYNNEI.

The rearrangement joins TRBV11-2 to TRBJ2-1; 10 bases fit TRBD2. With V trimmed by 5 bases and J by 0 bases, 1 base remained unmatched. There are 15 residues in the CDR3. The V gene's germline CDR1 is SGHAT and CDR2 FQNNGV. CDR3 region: CASSASGGSYNEQFF. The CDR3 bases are TGTGCCAGCAGCGCTAGCGGGGGCTCCTACAATGAGCAGTTCTTC.

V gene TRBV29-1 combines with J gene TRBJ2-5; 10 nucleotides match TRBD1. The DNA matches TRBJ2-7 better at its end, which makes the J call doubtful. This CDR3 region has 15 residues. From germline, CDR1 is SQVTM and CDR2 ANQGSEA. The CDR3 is CSVEVGTGASYEQYF. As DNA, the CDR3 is TGCAGCGTTGAAGTGGGGACAGGGGCCAGCTACGAGCAGTACTTC.

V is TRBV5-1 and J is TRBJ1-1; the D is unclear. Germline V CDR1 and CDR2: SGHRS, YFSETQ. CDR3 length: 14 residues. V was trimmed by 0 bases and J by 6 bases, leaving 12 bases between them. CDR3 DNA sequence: TGCGCCAGCAGCTTGGTCCCAGGTAATGCTGAAGCTTTCTTT. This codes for CASSLVPGNAEAFF.

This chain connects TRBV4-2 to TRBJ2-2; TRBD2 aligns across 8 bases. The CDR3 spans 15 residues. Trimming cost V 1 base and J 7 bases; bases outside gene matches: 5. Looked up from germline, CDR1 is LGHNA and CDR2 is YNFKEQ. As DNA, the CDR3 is TGTGCCAGCAGCCAAGCGGGAGGGCCAGGCGGGGAGCTGTTTTTT. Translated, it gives CASSQAGGPGGELFF.